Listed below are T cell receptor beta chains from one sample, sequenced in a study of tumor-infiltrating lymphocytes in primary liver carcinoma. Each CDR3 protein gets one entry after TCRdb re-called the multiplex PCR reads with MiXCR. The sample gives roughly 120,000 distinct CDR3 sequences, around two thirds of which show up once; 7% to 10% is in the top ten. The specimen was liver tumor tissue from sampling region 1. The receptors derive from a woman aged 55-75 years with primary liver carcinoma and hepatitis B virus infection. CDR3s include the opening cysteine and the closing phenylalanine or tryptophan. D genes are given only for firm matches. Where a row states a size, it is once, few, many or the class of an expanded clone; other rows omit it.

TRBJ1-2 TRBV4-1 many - CASSQDRTGGSYGYTF TGCGCCAGCAGCCAAGATAGAACAGGAGGATCCTATGGCTACACCTTC
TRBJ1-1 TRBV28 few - CASSSTGYPEAFF TGTGCCAGCAGTTCTACAGGGTACCCTGAAGCTTTCTTT
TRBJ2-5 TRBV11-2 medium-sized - CASSLEFRVETQYF TGTGCCAGCAGCTTAGAGTTCAGGGTTGAGACCCAGTACTTC
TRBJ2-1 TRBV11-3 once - CSSSLRDRDSQQFF TGCTCCAGCAGCCTCAGGGACCGGGACTCCCAGCAGTTCTTC
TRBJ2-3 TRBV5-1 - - CASSRDRFASTDTQYF TGCGCCAGCAGCCGTGACAGGTTCGCTAGCACAGATACGCAGTATTTT
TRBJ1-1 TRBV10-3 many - CAISGMGAGTEAFF TGTGCCATCAGTGGGATGGGGGCTGGGACTGAAGCTTTCTTT
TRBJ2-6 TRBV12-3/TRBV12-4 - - CASSHRSGVNLLTF TGTGCCAGCAGTCACCGCTCTGGGGTCAACCTCCTGACTTTC
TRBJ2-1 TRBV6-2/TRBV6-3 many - CASSYSAFGEQFF TGTGCCAGCAGTTACTCGGCATTCGGAGAGCAGTTCTTC
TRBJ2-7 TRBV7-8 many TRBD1 CASSVRQGPAGEQYF TGTGCCAGCAGCGTACGACAGGGGCCGGCGGGGGAGCAGTACTTC
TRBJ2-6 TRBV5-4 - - CASSLPTSGAKVLTF TGTGCCAGCAGCTTACCGACCTCTGGGGCCAAGGTCCTGACTTTC
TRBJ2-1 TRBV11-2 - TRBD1 CASSDRGPYNELLF TGTGCCAGCAGTGACAGGGGGCCTTACAATGAGCTGCTCTTC
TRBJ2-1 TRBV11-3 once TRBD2 CASSLGLAGTGSEQFF TGTGCTAGCAGCCTCGGACTAGCGGGAACGGGGAGTGAGCAGTTCTTC
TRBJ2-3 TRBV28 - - CASSRRAGRLDTQYF TGTGCCAGCAGCCGACGTGCGGGGCGGCTGGATACGCAGTATTTT
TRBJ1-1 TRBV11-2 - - CASRTVGLSRMNTEAFF TGTGCCAGCAGGACTGTAGGGTTAAGCCGAATGAACACTGAAGCTTTCTTT
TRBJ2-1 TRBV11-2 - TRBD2 CANSSGLEVYNEQFF TGTGCCAACAGCTCGGGACTAGAGGTCTACAATGAGCAGTTCTTC
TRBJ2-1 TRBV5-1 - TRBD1 CASIGTAARSYNKQFF TGCGCCAGCATCGGGACAGCCGCTAGGTCCTATAATAAGCAGTTCTTC
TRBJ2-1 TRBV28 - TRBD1 CASHRQGLYNEQFF TGTGCCAGCCACAGACAGGGTTTGTACAATGAGCAGTTCTTC
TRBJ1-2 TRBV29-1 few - CSASLGDYGYTF TGCAGCGCTTCCCTGGGGGACTATGGCTACACCTTC
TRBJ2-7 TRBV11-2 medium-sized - CASSLEWWQVHEQYF TGTGCCAGCAGCTTAGAATGGTGGCAGGTCCACGAGCAGTACTTC
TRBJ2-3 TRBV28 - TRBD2 CASSLWGLGSDTQYF TGTGCCAGCAGTCTTTGGGGACTAGGATCGGATACGCAGTATTTT
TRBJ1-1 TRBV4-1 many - CASSQGGLGSTEAFF TGCGCCAGCAGCCAAGGGGGGCTGGGTTCCACTGAAGCTTTCTTT
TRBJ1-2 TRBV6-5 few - CASRSGGGNYGYTF TGTGCCAGCAGATCCGGTGGGGGCAACTATGGCTACACCTTC
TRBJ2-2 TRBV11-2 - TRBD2 CDRRFLAGVSTGELFF TGTGACCGCAGATTCCTAGCGGGAGTGAGCACCGGGGAGCTGTTTTTT
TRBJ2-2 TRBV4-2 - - CASSQEGTTQRTVELFF TGTGCCAGCAGCCAAGAGGGGACCACTCAACGGACCGTGGAGCTGTTTTTT
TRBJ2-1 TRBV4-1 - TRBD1 CAGSLTQGVGVYNEQFF TGCGCCGGCAGCCTCACACAGGGGGTTGGGGTATATAATGAGCAGTTCTTC
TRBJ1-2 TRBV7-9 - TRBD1 CASSLQGARDYGYTF TGTGCCAGCAGCTTACAGGGGGCGCGGGACTATGGCTACACCTTC
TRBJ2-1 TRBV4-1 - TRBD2 CANSPIPGTIFESSYNEQFF TGCGCCAACAGCCCAATTCCCGGGACTATCTTCGAGAGCTCCTACAATGAGCAGTTCTTC
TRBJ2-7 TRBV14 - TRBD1 CASGIQGAYEQYF TGTGCCAGCGGTATACAGGGGGCATACGAGCAATACTTC
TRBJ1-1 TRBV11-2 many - CASSLGTNTEAFF TGTGCCAGCAGCTTAGGGACGAACACTGAAGCTTTCTTT
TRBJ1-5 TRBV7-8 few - CASSLGWGKQPQHF TGTGCCAGCAGCTTAGGTTGGGGAAAGCAGCCCCAGCATTTT
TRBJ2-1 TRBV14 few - CASSHLAANNEQFF TGTGCCAGCAGCCACTTAGCGGCGAACAATGAGCAGTTCTTC
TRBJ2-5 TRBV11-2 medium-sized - CASRETMAGETQYF TGTGCCAGCAGGGAAACCATGGCAGGGGAGACCCAGTACTTC
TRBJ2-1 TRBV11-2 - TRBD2 CASSLLPRTSCNEQFF TGTGCCAGCAGCTTACTCCCCCGGACTAGTTGTAATGAGCAATTCTTC
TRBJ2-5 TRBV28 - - CAGRQAGHETQYF TGTGCCGGCAGGCAGGCAGGGCATGAGACCCAGTACTTC
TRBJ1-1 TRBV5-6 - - CASSPPQGATEAFF TGTGCCAGCAGCCCTCCGCAAGGGGCCACTGAAGCTTTCTTT
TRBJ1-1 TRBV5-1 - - CASSLEEANTEAFF TGCGCCAGCAGCTTGGAGGAGGCAAACACTGAAGCTTTCTTT
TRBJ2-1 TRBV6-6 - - CASSRTYNGQFF TGTGCTAGCAGTCGGACCTACAATGGGCAGTTCTTT
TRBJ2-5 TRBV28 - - CATEASFGGDETQYF TGTGCCACCGAGGCGAGTTTCGGAGGTGACGAGACCCAGTACTTC
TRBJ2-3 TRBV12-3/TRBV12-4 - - CASSLRHPADTQYF TGTGCCAGCAGTTTACGGCACCCGGCGGATACACAGTATTTT
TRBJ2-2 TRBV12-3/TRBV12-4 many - CASSFGGSGELFF TGTGCCAGCAGTTTTGGGGGGTCCGGGGAGCTGTTTTTT
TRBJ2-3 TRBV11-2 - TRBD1 CTSSLAGQANTDTQYF TGTACCAGCAGCTTAGCCGGACAGGCGAACACAGATACACAGTATTTT
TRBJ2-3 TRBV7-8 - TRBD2 CASSLDGGLAGYTDTQYF TGTGCCAGCAGCTTAGACGGGGGACTAGCGGGGTACACAGATACGCAGTATTTT
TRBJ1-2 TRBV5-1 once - CANSLSRTWGDGYTF TGCGCCAACAGCTTGTCCAGGACATGGGGAGATGGCTACACCTTC
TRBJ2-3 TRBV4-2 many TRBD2 CASSLTSGSTDTQYF TGTGCCAGCAGCCTCACTAGCGGAAGCACAGATACGCAGTATTTT
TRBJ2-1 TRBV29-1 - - CSVAHDEHNDQFF TGCAGCGTTGCCCATGACGAACACAATGATCAGTTCTTC
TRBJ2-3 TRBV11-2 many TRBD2 CASSFGQRGDTQYF TGTGCCAGCAGCTTCGGGCAGCGGGGGGATACGCAGTATTTT
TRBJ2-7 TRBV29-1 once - CSVNQGQAGILYEQYF TGCAGCGTGAACCAGGGACAAGCGGGAATCTTATACGAGCAGTACTTC
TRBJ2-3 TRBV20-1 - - CSAPDNTDTQYF TGCAGTGCACCGGACAACACAGATACGCAGTATTTT
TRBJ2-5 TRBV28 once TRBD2 CASRRTSATSGETHYF TGTGCCAGCCGGAGGACTAGCGCAACTTCAGGGGAGACCCACTACTTC
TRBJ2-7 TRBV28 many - CASSTWAGSYEQYF TGTGCCAGCAGTACCTGGGCCGGCTCCTACGAGCAGTACTTC